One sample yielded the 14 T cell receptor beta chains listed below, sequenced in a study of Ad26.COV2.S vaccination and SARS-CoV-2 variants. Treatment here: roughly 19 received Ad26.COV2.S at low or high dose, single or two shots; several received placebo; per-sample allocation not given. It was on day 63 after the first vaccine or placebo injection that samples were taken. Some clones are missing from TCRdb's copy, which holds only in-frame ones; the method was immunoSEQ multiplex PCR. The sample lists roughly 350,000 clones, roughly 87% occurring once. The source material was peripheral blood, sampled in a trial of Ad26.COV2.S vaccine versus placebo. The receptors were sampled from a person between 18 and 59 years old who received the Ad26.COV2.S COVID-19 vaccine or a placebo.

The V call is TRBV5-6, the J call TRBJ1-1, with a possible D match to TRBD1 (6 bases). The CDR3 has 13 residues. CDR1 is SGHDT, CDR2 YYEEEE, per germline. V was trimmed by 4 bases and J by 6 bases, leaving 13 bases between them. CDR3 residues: CASSRDTRAEAFF. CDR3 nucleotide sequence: TGTGCCAGCAGCCGGGACACTCGGGCTGAAGCTTTCTTT.

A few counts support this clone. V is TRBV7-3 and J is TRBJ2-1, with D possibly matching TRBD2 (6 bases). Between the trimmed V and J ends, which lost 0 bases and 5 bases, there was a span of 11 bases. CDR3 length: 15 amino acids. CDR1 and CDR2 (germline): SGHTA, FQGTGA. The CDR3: CASSLTGLTHNEQFF. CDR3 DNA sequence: TGTGCCAGCAGCTTAACAGGACTAACCCACAATGAGCAGTTCTTC.

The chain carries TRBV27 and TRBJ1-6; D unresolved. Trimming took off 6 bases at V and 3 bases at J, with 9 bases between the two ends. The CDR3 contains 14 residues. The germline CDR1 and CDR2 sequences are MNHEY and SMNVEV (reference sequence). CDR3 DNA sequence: TGTGCCAGCAGACTCCAGGACTATAATTCACCCCTCCACTTT. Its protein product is CASRLQDYNSPLHF.

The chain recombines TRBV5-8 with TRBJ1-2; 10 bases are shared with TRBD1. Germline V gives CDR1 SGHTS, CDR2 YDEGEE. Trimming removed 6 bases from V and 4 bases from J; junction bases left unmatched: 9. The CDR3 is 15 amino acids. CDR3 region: CASTYQTGGVYGYTF. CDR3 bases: TGTGCCAGCACCTATCAGACAGGGGGCGTCTATGGCTACACCTTC. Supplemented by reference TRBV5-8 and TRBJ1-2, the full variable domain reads EAGVTQSPTHLIKTRGQQATLRCSPISGHTSVYWYQQALGLGLQFLLWYDEGEERNRGNFPPRFSGRQFPNYSSELNVNALELEDSALYLCASTYQTGGVYGYTFGSGTRLTVV.

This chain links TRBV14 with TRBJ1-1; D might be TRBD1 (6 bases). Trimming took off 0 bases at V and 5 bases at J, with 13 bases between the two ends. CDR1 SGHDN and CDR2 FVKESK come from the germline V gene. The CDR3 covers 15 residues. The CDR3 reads CASSQDPAGETEAFF. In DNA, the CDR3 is TGTGCCAGCAGCCAAGATCCTGCAGGGGAAACTGAAGCTTTCTTT.

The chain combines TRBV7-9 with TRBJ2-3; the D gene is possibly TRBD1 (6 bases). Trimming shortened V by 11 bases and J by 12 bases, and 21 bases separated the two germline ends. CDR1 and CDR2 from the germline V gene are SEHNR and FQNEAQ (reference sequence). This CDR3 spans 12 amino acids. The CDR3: CASEGVSGGQYF. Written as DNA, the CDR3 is TGTGCCTCCGAGGGGGTGTCGGGCGGACAGTATTTT.

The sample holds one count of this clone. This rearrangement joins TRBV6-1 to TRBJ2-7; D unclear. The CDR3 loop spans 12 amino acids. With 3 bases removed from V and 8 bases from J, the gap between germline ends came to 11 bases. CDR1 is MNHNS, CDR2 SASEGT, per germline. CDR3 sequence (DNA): TGTGCCAGCAGTGATCACAATGGCAAGCAGTACTTC. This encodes CASSDHNGKQYF.

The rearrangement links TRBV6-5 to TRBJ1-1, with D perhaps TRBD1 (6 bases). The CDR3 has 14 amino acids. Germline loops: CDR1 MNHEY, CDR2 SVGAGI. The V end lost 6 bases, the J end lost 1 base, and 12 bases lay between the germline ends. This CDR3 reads CASRLSQGNTEAFF. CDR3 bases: TGTGCCAGCAGACTTTCACAGGGGAACACTGAAGCTTTCTTT.

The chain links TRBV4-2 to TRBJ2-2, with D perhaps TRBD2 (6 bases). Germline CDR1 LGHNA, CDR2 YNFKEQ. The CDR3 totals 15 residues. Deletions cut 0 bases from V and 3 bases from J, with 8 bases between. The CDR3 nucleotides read TGTGCCAGCAGCCAAGATCGCGGGGACACCGGGGAGCTGTTTTTT. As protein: CASSQDRGDTGELFF.

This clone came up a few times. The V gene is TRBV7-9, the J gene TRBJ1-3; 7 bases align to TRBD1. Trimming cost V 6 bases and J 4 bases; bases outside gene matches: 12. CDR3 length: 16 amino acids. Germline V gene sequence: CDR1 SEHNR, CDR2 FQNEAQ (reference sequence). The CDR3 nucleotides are TGTGCCAGCAGACCCCCCGCGGACAGGCTGGGAAACACCATATATTTT. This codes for CASRPPADRLGNTIYF.

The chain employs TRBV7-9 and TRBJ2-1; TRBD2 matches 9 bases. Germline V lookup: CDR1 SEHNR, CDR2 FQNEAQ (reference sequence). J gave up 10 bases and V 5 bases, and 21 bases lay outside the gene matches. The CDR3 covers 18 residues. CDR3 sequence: CASSHPEGGTSNIVEQFF. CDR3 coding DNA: TGTGCCAGCAGCCACCCGGAAGGAGGGACTAGCAATATTGTAGAGCAGTTCTTC. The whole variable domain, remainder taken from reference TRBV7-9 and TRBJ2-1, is DTGVSQNPRHKITKRGQNVTFRCDPISEHNRLYWYRQTLGQGPEFLTYFQNEAQLEKSRLLSDRFSAERPKGSFSTLEIQRTEQGDSAMYLCASSHPEGGTSNIVEQFFGPGTRLTVL.

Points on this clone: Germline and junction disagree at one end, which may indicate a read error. CDR3 DNA sequence: TGTGCCACCAATACAGGGAACTCTGAAGCTTTCTTT. Translated, it gives CATNTGNSEAFF. V usage is TRBV28 and J usage is TRBJ1-1, with a tentative D call TRBD1 (6 bases). The V gene's germline CDR1 is MDHEN and CDR2 SYDVKM. CDR3 size: 12 residues. The entire variable domain, with the rest obtained from reference TRBV28 and TRBJ1-1, is as follows: DVKVTQSSRYLVKRTGEKVFLECVQDMDHENMFWYRQDPGLGLRLIYFSYDVKMKEKGDIPEGYSVSREKKERFSLILESASTNQTSMYLCATNTGNSEAFFGQGTRLTVV.

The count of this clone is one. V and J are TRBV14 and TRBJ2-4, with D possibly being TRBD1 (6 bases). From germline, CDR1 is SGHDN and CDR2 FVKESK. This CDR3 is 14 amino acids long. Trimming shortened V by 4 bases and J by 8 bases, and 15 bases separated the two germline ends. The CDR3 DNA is TGTGCCAGCAGCCTCCAGGGGTGGTCAGACATTCAGTACTTC. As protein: CASSLQGWSDIQYF.

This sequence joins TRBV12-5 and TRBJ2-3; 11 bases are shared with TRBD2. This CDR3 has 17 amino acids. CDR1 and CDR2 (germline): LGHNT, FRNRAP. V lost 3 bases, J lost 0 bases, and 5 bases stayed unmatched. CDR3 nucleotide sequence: TGTGCTAGTGGTTTCGGGACTAGCGGCCCTAGCACAGATACGCAGTATTTT. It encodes CASGFGTSGPSTDTQYF.